This entry lists 21 T cell receptor beta chains sequenced from one sample in a study of T cells in Graves' hyperthyroidism and ophthalmopathy. Amplification targeted TCR beta CDR3 regions from RNA transcripts. First-round RT-PCR with HTBI primers amplified the TCR CDR3 region. TCRdb ran MiXCR on the multiplex PCR reads and lists one entry per CDR3 protein. Among roughly 240,000 distinct CDR3 sequences, less than 20% were seen once, and the ten largest hold around 28%. The material sequenced was blood. The receptor source for this set is a woman in her late teens or twenties with Graves' ophthalmopathy.

In its sample, this clonotype was seen once. This chain joins TRBV3-1 and TRBJ2-6, with 7 bases fitting TRBD1. The ends lost 4 bases at V and 4 bases at J; junction bases unmatched: 7. The germline gives CDR1 LGHDT, CDR2 YNNKEL (reference sequence). The CDR3 spans 16 residues. The CDR3 loop is CASSRATGVGANVLTF. The CDR3 DNA sequence: TGTGCCAGCAGCCGAGCCACAGGGGTCGGGGCCAACGTCCTGACTTTC.

This clonotype was observed at least ten times. The junction and the germline gene differ at one end; a read error may be behind it. The chain carries TRBV6-1 and TRBJ1-1; a possible D gene is TRBD1 (5 bases). CDR1 is MNHNS, CDR2 SASEGT, per germline. This CDR3 has 17 residues. The CDR3 region is CASSPHPGTSRNTETFF. In nucleotides, the CDR3 is TGTGCCAGCAGCCCCCACCCCGGGACGTCAAGGAACACTGAAACTTTCTTT.

Written as DNA, the CDR3 is TGTGCCAGCAGCCAACTGGGACAGTGGCCCCAGCATTTT. Protein: CASSQLGQWPQHF. This rearrangement joins TRBV3-1 to TRBJ1-5, with 7 bases fitting TRBD1. CDR1 is LGHDT, CDR2 YNNKEL, per germline (reference sequence). The J segment lost 9 bases and the V segment lost 2 bases, leaving 4 bases of the junction unmatched. This CDR3 spans 13 amino acids.

This clonotype showed up many times. J is TRBJ1-1 and V is TRBV7-9; D gene uncertain. The CDR3 sequence is 14 residues long. Germline V lookup: CDR1 SEHNR, CDR2 FQNEAQ (reference sequence). The ends were cut back, 1 base at V and 0 bases at J, with 6 bases in the middle. The DNA for the CDR3 is TGTGCCAGCAGCTTAGACACGATGAACACTGAAGCTTTCTTT. Its protein product is CASSLDTMNTEAFF.

A single count supports this clonotype. The gene calls are TRBV29-1 and TRBJ2-1; perhaps TRBD1 as D (8 bases). The germline V and J ends were trimmed by 7 bases and 6 bases, with 25 bases remaining between them. Germline CDR1 is SQVTM and CDR2 is ANQGSEA. There are 16 residues in the CDR3. Here the CDR3 reads CSAGYRGWGGGNEQFF. CDR3 DNA sequence: TGCAGCGCTGGGTACAGGGGGTGGGGGGGGGGCAATGAGCAGTTCTTC.

This clonotype has ten or more counts. The chain joins TRBV5-6 to TRBJ1-2, with a weak D call TRBD1 (5 bases). Per germline, CDR1 SGHDT and CDR2 YYEEEE. The CDR3 contains 15 residues. Trimming took off 0 bases at V and 8 bases at J, with 17 bases between the two ends. Here the CDR3 reads CASSLVWTTGGGYTF. The CDR3 DNA reads as TGTGCCAGCAGCTTGGTATGGACAACTGGAGGAGGCTACACCTTC.

This clonotype has ten or more counts. The junction does not match germline at one end; this may be a read error. This rearrangement joins TRBV27 to TRBJ1-2; maybe TRBD1 (6 bases). The CDR3 has 15 residues. Germline V CDR1 and CDR2: MNHEY, SMNVEV (reference sequence). The CDR3 DNA is TGTGCCAGCAGCCTCGTTGGGGGGCGAAACTATGACTACACCTTC. It codes for CASSLVGGRNYDYTF.

This clonotype came up many times. The V gene is TRBV18, the J gene TRBJ1-1; D is unresolved. The CDR3 covers 13 residues. Germline-derived CDR1 and CDR2 are KGHSH and LQKENI. V was trimmed by 8 bases and J by 0 bases, leaving 10 bases between them. CDR3 sequence reads: CASSPTVNTEAFF. The CDR3 bases are TGTGCCAGCAGCCCAACAGTGAACACTGAAGCTTTCTTT.

There are many counts of this clonotype. The chain joins TRBV7-2 to TRBJ1-2, with D hard to call. Trimming left V 11 bases short and J 5 bases short, with 15 bases between. The germline V gene has CDR1 SGHTA and CDR2 FQGNSA. There are 12 residues in the CDR3. The CDR3 reads CAGRSGRYGYTF. CDR3 DNA sequence: TGTGCCGGGCGATCAGGACGATATGGCTACACCTTC.

This clonotype showed up many times. The chain employs TRBV4-1 and TRBJ1-1; no firm D call. V was clipped by 3 bases and J by 10 bases, with 15 bases between them. In germline, CDR1 is MGHRA, CDR2 YSYEKL. The CDR3 is 13 amino acids. CDR3 sequence reads: CASSHGYSPTAFF. The DNA of the CDR3 is TGCGCCAGCAGCCACGGTTATTCTCCCACAGCTTTCTTT.

This clonotype was observed many times. The chain links TRBV20-1 to TRBJ2-2; D unresolved. This CDR3 is built from 13 residues. Germline-derived CDR1 and CDR2 are DFQATT and SNEGSKA (reference sequence). Trimming took 1 base from V and 0 from J, leaving 3 bases between them. The CDR3 nucleotides are TGCAGTGCTAGAGCCGCGAACACCGGGGAGCTGTTTTTT. The encoded protein is CSARAANTGELFF.

In its sample, this clonotype was seen many times. The chain combines TRBV20-1 with TRBJ2-2, with 14 bases fitting TRBD2. The germline V gene has CDR1 DFQATT and CDR2 SNEGSKA (reference sequence). Trimming at V came to 3 bases and at J to 0 bases, leaving 0 bases not matched to a gene. There are 16 residues in the CDR3. The DNA of the CDR3 is TGCAGTGCTAGGACTAGCGGGGGGGCGAACACCGGGGAGCTGTTTTTT. This gives the protein CSARTSGGANTGELFF.

This clonotype was recorded at least ten times. This chain uses TRBV20-1 with TRBJ2-3; 13 bases are a match to TRBD2. Per germline, CDR1 DFQATT and CDR2 SNEGSKA (reference sequence). CDR3 size: 15 residues. Unmatched junction bases numbered 1, after V lost 3 bases and J lost 1 base. DNA for the CDR3: TGCAGTGCTAGGACTAGCGGGAGGCGCACAGATACGCAGTATTTT. Translated, it gives CSARTSGRRTDTQYF.

This clonotype was counted a few times. Here the CDR3 reads CASSPTTDEQYF. CDR3 nucleotide sequence: TGTGCCAGCTCACCGACGACAGACGAGCAGTACTTC. The chain recombines TRBV18 with TRBJ2-7; D may be TRBD1 (5 bases). Deletions cut 3 bases from V and 5 bases from J, with 8 bases between. This CDR3 spans 12 amino acids. Germline V gene sequence: CDR1 KGHSH, CDR2 LQKENI.

The chain combines TRBV11-2 with TRBJ2-5; TRBD2 agrees at 10 bases. The CDR3 totals 15 residues. Trimming cost V 2 bases and J 5 bases; bases outside gene matches: 5. CDR1 and CDR2 from the germline V gene are SGHAT and FQNNGV. The CDR3 loop reads CASSLISSGGETQYF. CDR3 DNA: TGTGCCAGCAGCTTAATCTCTAGCGGGGGTGAGACCCAGTACTTC.

The chain joins TRBV5-1 to TRBJ2-2; TRBD2 aligns across 8 bases. Trimming cost V 0 bases and J 4 bases; bases outside gene matches: 5. Germline V gene data show CDR1 as SGHRS and CDR2 as YFSETQ. This CDR3 region has 16 residues. In DNA, the CDR3 is TGCGCCAGCAGCTTGGTAGCGGGATCGAGCACCGGGGAGCTGTTTTTT. Its protein product is CASSLVAGSSTGELFF.

In this sample, this clonotype turned up many times. The genes are TRBV12-3 or TRBV12-4 and TRBJ1-2; TRBD1 agrees at 9 bases. V was clipped by 2 bases and J by 5 bases; unmatched bases: 3. The CDR3 is made up of 14 amino acids. CDR3 protein: CASSLTGGYYGYTF. In DNA, the CDR3 is TGTGCCAGCAGTTTAACAGGGGGCTATTATGGCTACACCTTC.

This clonotype was recorded many times. The genes are TRBV11-2 and TRBJ2-3; no clear D gene. The CDR3 covers 14 residues. Per germline, CDR1 SGHAT and CDR2 FQNNGV. The ends were cut back, 0 bases at V and 2 bases at J, with 6 bases in the middle. The CDR3 region has the DNA TGTGCCAGCAGCTTAGATAGGCCCACAGATACGCAGTATTTT. Translating gives CASSLDRPTDTQYF.

This clonotype showed up many times. This sequence joins TRBV7-3 and TRBJ1-1; TRBD1 matches at 10 bases. The germline CDR1 and CDR2 sequences are SGHTA and FQGTGA. Losses at the gene ends were 5 bases for V and 8 bases for J; bases not matched to a gene: 5. The length of the CDR3 is 13 residues. The CDR3 here is CASSLGTGAEAFF. DNA for the CDR3: TGTGCCAGCAGCCTTGGGACAGGGGCGGAAGCTTTCTTT.

This clonotype was counted ten times or more. The chain is built from TRBV2 and TRBJ1-5; D unclear. Trimming left V 2 bases short and J 6 bases short, with 8 bases between. The CDR3 covers 13 residues. Germline V gene data show CDR1 as SNHLY and CDR2 as FYNNEI. The CDR3 loop is CASSEFRSQPQHF. The CDR3 DNA sequence: TGTGCCAGCAGTGAATTCAGGAGTCAGCCCCAGCATTTT.

The CDR3 region is CASSSLSRGPGYTF. The CDR3 DNA reads as TGTGCCAGTAGTAGCCTTAGCCGGGGACCTGGCTACACCTTC. This chain links TRBV19 with TRBJ1-2; D is perhaps TRBD1 (5 bases). Between the trimmed V and J ends, which lost 4 bases and 7 bases, there was a span of 16 bases. The CDR3 extends over 14 amino acids. Germline V gene lookup returns CDR1 LNHDA and CDR2 SQIVND (reference sequence).